This T cell receptor beta chain stems from a study of blood T cell repertoires in COVID-19. Sequenced by immunoSEQ multiplex PCR; TCRdb stores in-frame clones only, minus some. The data hold around 300,000 clones, with roughly 86% observed a single time. V gave up 0 bases and J gave up 6 bases; unmatched junction bases: 8. CDR1 is MRHNA and CDR2 is SNTAGT in the germline V gene. This CDR3 spans 16 amino acids. Sequencing was done on a sample of PBMCs or T cells enriched from blood (not recorded which). This clonotype originated in a woman under 40 who had recovered from COVID-19. The gene calls are TRBV6-4 and TRBJ1-2; TRBD1 matches 9 bases. The CDR3, as DNA: TGTGCCAGCAGTGACTCGCCCGGACAGGGGCCTGATGGCTACACCTTC. Its protein product is CASSDSPGQGPDGYTF.